This TCR beta chain was retrieved from a study of T cell responses to AZD1222 COVID-19 vaccine. Study-level results: Seropositivity was recorded at baseline in only a handful of AZD1222 recipients. There were mostly white British donors and more females than males, and clonal diversity was possibly underestimated. Spike-specific TCR breadth and depth both grew after two AZD1222 doses.

Note on this clone: Its specificity is unknown.

Method: immunoSEQ multiplex PCR; TCRdb's copy keeps in-frame clones and lacks some. The sample lists tens of thousands of clones, 90% occurring once. The V end was cut by 2 bases, the J end by 1 base, with 11 bases between. CDR3 length equals 15 residues. Looked up from germline, CDR1 is KGHSH and CDR2 is LQKENI. This receptor was taken from an adult in good health. The chain combines TRBV18 with TRBJ1-2; D uncertain. This specimen consisted of peripheral blood, obtained on day 0 of AZD1222 vaccination. This CDR3 is CASSPGPGFNYGYTF. The DNA for the CDR3 is TGTGCCAGCTCACCAGGCCCAGGATTTAACTATGGCTACACCTTC.